Shown below are 27 T cell receptor beta chains from a single sample sequenced in a study of blood T cell repertoires in COVID-19. Clones were read by immunoSEQ multiplex PCR, and TCRdb kept only the in-frame ones, dropping some. The sample contains 300,000 to 450,000 clones, roughly four fifths of which appear only once. The sample consisted of peripheral blood. These receptors were collected from a human donor with acute or convalescent COVID-19. The donor label of this sample is uncertain.

The gene calls are TRBV6-6 and TRBJ2-7; D unclear. This CDR3 has 13 amino acids. Germline loops: CDR1 MNHNY, CDR2 SVGAGI (reference sequence). CDR3 residues: CASRNIRNSSLVV. The CDR3 DNA reads as TGTGCCAGCAGGAACATAAGAAATAGCTCCCTAGTTGTC.

The chain couples TRBV3-1 (or the pseudogene TRBV3-2) to TRBJ2-3, with D possibly being TRBD2 (5 bases). Trimming pared 5 bases from V and 6 bases from J, leaving 12 bases between. CDR1 LGHDT and CDR2 YNNKEL come from the germline V gene (reference sequence). CDR3 length: 13 amino acids. The CDR3 bases are TGTGCCAGCAGCTCCGGACGCGGGGATACGCAGTATTTT. Its translation is CASSSGRGDTQYF.

The chain links TRBV19 to TRBJ1-2; D gene ambiguous. The CDR3 has 15 residues. Trimming stripped 6 bases from V and 3 bases from J, with 17 bases between. Germline values: CDR1 LNHDA, CDR2 SQIVND (reference sequence). The chain's CDR3 is CASRPPGQAYYGYTF. CDR3 DNA: TGTGCCAGTAGGCCCCCCGGCCAGGCGTACTATGGCTACACCTTC. Combining the CDR3 with reference TRBV19 and TRBJ1-2 gives the whole variable domain DGGITQSPKYLFRKEGQNVTLSCEQNLNHDAMYWYRQDPGQGLRLIYYSQIVNDFQKGDIAEGYSVSREKKESFPLTVTSAQKNPTAFYLCASRPPGQAYYGYTFGSGTRLTVV.

CDR3 sequence: CASSLGQGANIQYF. CDR3 bases: TGTGCCAGCAGCTTAGGACAGGGGGCAAACATTCAGTACTTC. The chain links TRBV7-2 to TRBJ2-4, with TRBD1 matching over 10 bases. Germline CDR1 reads SGHTA; CDR2 reads FQGNSA. Unmatched junction bases numbered 0, after V lost 1 base and J lost 6 bases. The CDR3 is 14 residues long.

The chain employs TRBV6-1 and TRBJ2-1; 10 bases fit TRBD1. Germline-derived CDR1 and CDR2 are MNHNS and SASEGT. The CDR3 runs 16 residues. The junction had 7 bases not matched to a gene; V was cut back by 0 bases and J by 8 bases. The CDR3 DNA sequence: TGTGCCAGCAGTGAAGCGCTTCTGACAGGGGGCGATGAGCAGTTCTTC. Its protein is CASSEALLTGGDEQFF.

The CDR3 nucleotides are TGTGCCTGGAGGGCGGGACTAGCGGGATCCAATGAGCAGTTCTTC. Protein product: CAWRAGLAGSNEQFF. V gene TRBV30 combines with J gene TRBJ2-1, with 13 bases identical to TRBD2. The V gene's germline CDR1 is GTSNPN and CDR2 SVGIG (reference sequence). The CDR3 runs to 15 residues. Losses at the gene ends were 3 bases for V and 6 bases for J; bases not matched to a gene: 5. Combining the CDR3 with reference TRBV30 and TRBJ2-1 gives the whole variable domain SQTIHQWPATLVQPVGSPLSLECTVEGTSNPNLYWYRQAAGRGLQLLFYSVGIGQISSEVPQNLSASRPQDRQFILSSKKLLLSDSGFYLCAWRAGLAGSNEQFFGPGTRLTVL.

The rearrangement joins TRBV6-5 to TRBJ1-1, with a tentative D call TRBD1 (5 bases). Trimming left V 7 bases short and J 7 bases short, with 10 bases between. The CDR3 consists of 11 residues. Per germline, CDR1 MNHEY and CDR2 SVGAGI. This CDR3 is CASTVTGEAFF. The CDR3 DNA follows: TGTGCCAGCACCGTCACAGGTGAAGCTTTCTTT.

The CDR3: CASSLGQGEYQPQHF. DNA for the CDR3: TGTGCCAGCAGTTTGGGACAGGGGGAATATCAGCCCCAGCATTTT. The chain couples TRBV28 to TRBJ1-5; 11 positions agree with TRBD1. Germline CDR1 is MDHEN and CDR2 is SYDVKM. This CDR3 is built from 15 residues. The J segment lost 5 bases and the V segment lost 3 bases, leaving 3 bases of the junction unmatched.

A few counts support this clone. The V gene is TRBV6-6, the J gene TRBJ2-3; TRBD1 matches at 7 bases. The CDR3 sequence is 15 residues long. J lost 2 bases, V lost 2 bases, and 4 bases had no gene match. Germline V gives CDR1 MNHNY, CDR2 SVGAGI (reference sequence). This CDR3 is CASSYEGADTDTQYF. In DNA form, the CDR3 reads TGTGCCAGCAGTTACGAGGGGGCAGACACAGATACGCAGTATTTT.

The chain has TRBV2 and TRBJ1-2, with TRBD1 as a possible D gene (6 bases). The germline V gene encodes CDR1 SNHLY and CDR2 FYNNEI. CDR3 size: 13 residues. V lost 2 bases and J lost 7, with 11 bases in between. The CDR3 protein is CASSESGVLGYTF. The CDR3 DNA sequence: TGTGCCAGCAGTGAATCAGGGGTTCTTGGCTACACCTTC.

The chain uses TRBV3-1 (or the pseudogene TRBV3-2) and TRBJ1-5, with 7 bases that match TRBD1. Per germline, CDR1 LGHDT and CDR2 YNNKEL (reference sequence). The CDR3 totals 15 residues. J was trimmed by 6 bases and V by 1 base; bases with no gene match: 6. The CDR3 DNA sequence: TGTGCCAGCAGCCAAGGAGGGGGCTCGGGTCAGCCCCAGCATTTT. It encodes CASSQGGGSGQPQHF.

The chain recombines TRBV18 with TRBJ2-5; D is uncertain. The CDR3 totals 12 residues. Germline CDR1 KGHSH, CDR2 LQKENI. V was shortened by 3 bases and J by 4 bases, with 6 bases between the two germline ends. The CDR3 spells CASSPSGETQYF. In DNA form, the CDR3 reads TGTGCCAGCTCACCCTCGGGAGAGACCCAGTACTTC.

The chain couples TRBV10-2 to TRBJ1-4, with D uncertain. This CDR3 spans 14 amino acids. The V gene's germline CDR1 is WSHSY and CDR2 SAAADI. V was pared by 2 bases and J by 8 bases, with 12 bases between. The CDR3 loop is CASSEEPRGEKLFF. The CDR3 region has the DNA TGCGCCAGCAGTGAGGAACCCCGGGGAGAAAAACTGTTTTTT.

The chain uses TRBV3-1 (or the pseudogene TRBV3-2) and TRBJ2-1; D is ambiguous. Germline values: CDR1 LGHDT, CDR2 YNNKEL (reference sequence). V was trimmed by 1 base and J by 3 bases, leaving 10 bases between them. The CDR3 has 15 residues. In DNA, the CDR3 is TGTGCCAGCAGCCAAGGCGCACTTATCTACAATGAGCAGTTCTTC. Translation: CASSQGALIYNEQFF.

The chain is built from TRBV30 and TRBJ2-2, with a weak D call TRBD2 (7 bases). Trimming left V 5 bases short and J 0 bases short, with 13 bases between. Germline V gene sequence: CDR1 GTSNPN, CDR2 SVGIG (reference sequence). This CDR3 is 15 amino acids long. CDR3: CAWGGAGANTGELFF. CDR3 coding DNA: TGTGCCTGGGGGGGGGCGGGCGCGAACACCGGGGAGCTGTTTTTT.

This chain uses TRBV25-1 with TRBJ2-2; D may be TRBD2 (6 bases). V was trimmed by 4 bases and J by 6 bases, leaving 15 bases between them. This CDR3 spans 15 amino acids. Germline-derived CDR1 and CDR2 are MGHDK and SYGVNS. CDR3: CASSAQGLGSGELFF. CDR3 DNA: TGTGCCAGCAGTGCGCAGGGACTTGGATCCGGGGAGCTGTTTTTT.

This clone occurred once. The chain recombines TRBV6-5 with TRBJ1-5; 8 positions agree with TRBD1. This CDR3 is 15 amino acids long. CDR1 and CDR2 from the germline V gene are MNHEY and SVGAGI. V shed 8 bases and J 2 bases; nucleotides not matched to a gene: 8. CDR3 DNA: TGTGCCAGCTCCAAGCAGGGGGCAGGCAATCAGCCCCAGCATTTT. It is translated as CASSKQGAGNQPQHF.

The chain employs TRBV19 and TRBJ1-5, with 10 positions matching TRBD1. The CDR3 has 15 residues. Germline CDR1 LNHDA, CDR2 SQIVND (reference sequence). V shed 10 bases, J shed 5 bases, and the junction held 11 bases outside the gene matches. Here the CDR3 DNA reads TGTGCCACCGCAATTGGGACAGGGGTACATCAGCCCCAGCATTTT. It specifies CATAIGTGVHQPQHF.

The gene calls are TRBV18 and TRBJ1-1; 10 bases are a match to TRBD1. The CDR3 is 14 residues long. Unmatched junction bases numbered 4, after V lost 6 bases and J lost 3 bases. Germline V gene sequence: CDR1 KGHSH, CDR2 LQKENI. The CDR3: CASSRQGADTEAFF. CDR3 bases: TGTGCCAGCTCGAGACAGGGGGCGGACACTGAAGCTTTCTTT. Complete variable domain (other parts from reference TRBV18 and TRBJ1-1): NAGVMQNPRHLVRRRGQEARLRCSPMKGHSHVYWYRQLPEEGLKFMVYLQKENIIDESGMPKERFSAEFPKEGPSILRIQQVVRGDSAAYFCASSRQGADTEAFFGQGTRLTVV.

The rearrangement uses TRBV6-2 or TRBV6-3 and TRBJ2-7, with D possibly matching TRBD1 (7 bases). The CDR3 loop spans 13 amino acids. V was clipped by 5 bases and J by 2 bases, with 10 bases between them. Germline V lookup: CDR1 MNHEY, CDR2 SVGEGT. CDR3 amino acids: CASSRGTAYEQYF. The CDR3 nucleotides are TGTGCCAGCAGTCGCGGGACAGCCTACGAGCAGTACTTC.

J is TRBJ1-1 and V is TRBV15; D is undetermined. Trimming removed 0 bases from V and 3 bases from J, with 14 bases in between. CDR1 and CDR2 (germline): LNHNV, YYDKDF (reference sequence). There are 16 residues in the CDR3. This CDR3 reads CATSREWGGRDTEAFF. In DNA, the CDR3 is TGTGCCACCAGCAGAGAATGGGGAGGGAGGGACACTGAAGCTTTCTTT.

The chain couples TRBV4-1 to TRBJ1-2, with TRBD1 matching 11 bases. Germline lookup yields CDR1 MGHRA and CDR2 YSYEKL. V lost 3 bases to trimming and J lost 6 bases; unmatched junction nucleotides: 9. The CDR3 length is 16 residues. The CDR3 DNA follows: TGCGCCAGCAGCCAGGACGGACAGGGGGCTTCGGATGGCTACACCTTC. Protein: CASSQDGQGASDGYTF.

This clone was picked up one time. The genes are TRBV12-3 or TRBV12-4 and TRBJ1-2; TRBD1 might be the D (5 bases). CDR3 size: 12 residues. The V gene lost 4 bases and the J gene lost 3 bases, with 6 bases spanning the gap. This CDR3 is CASSSGDYGYTF. The CDR3 nucleotides are TGTGCCAGCAGTTCGGGGGACTATGGCTACACCTTC.

The DNA for the CDR3 is TGTGCCAGCAGCCCAAGTTGGGGTCAGGGGGGCTACACCTTC. This encodes CASSPSWGQGGYTF. V gene TRBV3-1 (or the pseudogene TRBV3-2) combines with J gene TRBJ1-2, with D tentatively TRBD1 (6 bases). The CDR3 covers 14 residues. The germline CDR1 and CDR2 sequences are LGHDT and YNNKEL (reference sequence). The V end lost 4 bases, the J end lost 8 bases, and 17 bases lay between the germline ends.

This rearrangement joins TRBV6-6 to TRBJ1-1; no definite D call. V was pared by 2 bases and J by 4 bases, with 11 bases between. CDR3 size: 14 residues. Germline values: CDR1 MNHNY, CDR2 SVGAGI (reference sequence). The CDR3 protein is CASSYHRGATEAFF. The CDR3 region has the DNA TGTGCCAGCAGTTACCACCGCGGAGCCACTGAAGCTTTCTTT.

The genes are TRBV18 and TRBJ1-2, with TRBD1 identical over 9 bases. After removal of 3 bases from V and 2 bases from J, the junction contained 1 base not matched to a gene. The germline CDR1 and CDR2 sequences are KGHSH and LQKENI. The CDR3 has 14 residues. CDR3 amino acids: CASSPGTGNYGYTF. In DNA form, the CDR3 reads TGTGCCAGCTCACCCGGGACAGGGAACTATGGCTACACCTTC.

The rearrangement links TRBV14 to TRBJ2-5; the match to TRBD2 covers 7 bases. Germline assignment: CDR1 SGHDN and CDR2 FVKESK. After removal of 4 bases from V and 2 bases from J, the junction contained 4 bases not matched to a gene. This CDR3 is 14 amino acids long. The CDR3 reads CASSLRTSQETQYF. In nucleotides, the CDR3 is TGTGCCAGCAGCCTTAGGACTAGTCAAGAGACCCAGTACTTC.